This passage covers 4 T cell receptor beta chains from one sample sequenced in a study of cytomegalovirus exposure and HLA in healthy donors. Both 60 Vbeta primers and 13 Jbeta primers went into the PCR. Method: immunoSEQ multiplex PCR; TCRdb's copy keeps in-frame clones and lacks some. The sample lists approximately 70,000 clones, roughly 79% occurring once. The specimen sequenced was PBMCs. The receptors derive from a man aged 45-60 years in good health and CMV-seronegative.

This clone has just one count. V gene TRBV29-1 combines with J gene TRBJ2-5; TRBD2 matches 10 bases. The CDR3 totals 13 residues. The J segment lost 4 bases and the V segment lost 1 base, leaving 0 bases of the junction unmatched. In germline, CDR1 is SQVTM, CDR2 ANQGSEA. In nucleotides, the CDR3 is TGCAGCGTTGAAGGACTAGCGGGAGAGACCCAGTACTTC. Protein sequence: CSVEGLAGETQYF.

The CDR3, as DNA: TGTGCCAGCCAACCAGGGGGATCTGGCGGGACCCAGTACTTC. It is translated as CASQPGGSGGTQYF. J is TRBJ2-5 and V is TRBV19, with 7 bases matching TRBD1. The CDR3 is 14 residues long. Germline values: CDR1 LNHDA, CDR2 SQIVND (reference sequence). J lost 7 bases, V lost 9 bases, and 14 bases had no gene match.

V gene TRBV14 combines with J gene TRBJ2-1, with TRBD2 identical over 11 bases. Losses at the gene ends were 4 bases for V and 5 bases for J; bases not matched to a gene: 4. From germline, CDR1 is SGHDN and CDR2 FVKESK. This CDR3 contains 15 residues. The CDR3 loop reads CASSLATSGNNEQFF. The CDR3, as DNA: TGTGCCAGCAGCCTAGCGACTAGCGGGAACAATGAGCAGTTCTTC.

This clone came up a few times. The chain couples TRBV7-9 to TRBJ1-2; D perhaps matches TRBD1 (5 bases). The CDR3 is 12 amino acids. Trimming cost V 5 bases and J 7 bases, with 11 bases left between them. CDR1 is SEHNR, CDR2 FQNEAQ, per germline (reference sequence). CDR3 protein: CASSNRDFGYTF. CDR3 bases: TGTGCCAGCAGCAACCGGGACTTTGGCTACACCTTC.